This T cell receptor (beta chain) was recorded in a study of T-cell memory formation after mild COVID-19 (dated by TCRdb to about 2021). Context from the whole study: Most TCR sequence clusters were specific to one of the two donors. Longitudinal TCRalpha and TCRbeta repertoire sequencing tracked T-cell clones expanding and contracting after mild COVID-19 in a couple of donors. Two young, previously healthy adult volunteers made up the cohort, one male and one female. Here is what the overall study found, with its caveats: Whether the second-wave clones peaking on day 37 were SARS-CoV-2 specific was not confirmed. The detection of some responding clones in pre-infection memory suggests that pre-existing cross-reactive memory T cells joined the SARS-CoV-2 response. The study covered only two mild cases, and larger cohorts including severe cases with pre-infection samples were considered necessary. Contracting CD4+ clones were found mainly in CM and EM memory subsets, while CD8+ clones were enriched in EMRA. Clones that contracted from day 15 to 85 showed balanced CD4/CD8 phenotypes, whereas a second wave of clones that expanded from day 15 to 37 leaned towards CD4+.

The germline V gene encodes CDR1 MGHDK and CDR2 SYGVNS. V loses 8 bases of germline sequence and J loses 11 bases, and the interval between the two ends is 13 bases. The CDR3 has 11 amino acids, counting the end cysteine and phenylalanine. This entry keeps only the CDR3 DNA: 33 bases, framed from base 1. The data were produced on an Illumina NovaSeq 6000. Using 5'RACE with constant-segment primers, TCRalpha and TCRbeta cDNA libraries were constructed, with sample barcodes and unique molecular identifiers added in the process. RNA was extracted from every sample with Trizol reagent. Library amplification was performed in two PCR steps, and a second sample barcode and Illumina TruSeq adapters were introduced in the second step. Sequencing of libraries was performed on an Illumina NovaSeq with 2 x 150 bp paired-end reads. On the study's bioinformatics: Demultiplexing of reads and collapsing into UMI-guided consensus sequences were performed with migec v1.2.7. Using mixcr v2.1.11, the UMI consensuses were aligned to TRA and TRB V and J templates and assembled into clonotypes. A clonotype was counted as expanded or contracted only when both edgeR and NoisET called the clonotype significant, with the noise models trained on biological replicates. For edgeR calls, a false discovery rate-adjusted p below 0.01 and a log2 fold-change threshold of 1 were applied. As an exploratory analysis of dynamics, PCA with hierarchical clustering was applied to max-normalized trajectories of the 1000 most abundant clonotypes. Each responding clone was given a CD4 or CD8 phenotype based on the CD4+ and CD8+ repertoires, which had been sequenced separately. Through fastp at Q25 and MiXCR, TCRdb rebuilt clones from the public reads, retaining in-frame beta chains. For every CDR3 protein sequence, its rows merge into one entry that carries the most common genes and DNA. V and J calls and clone size were set by TCRdb, not the authors. A total of approximately 480,000 distinct CDR3 sequences appear in this sample, approximately 18% of them only once. Around 12% of the sample is in the top ten clones.

Ficoll-Paque density gradient centrifugation was the method used to isolate PBMCs. About this clonotype itself: Its antigen specificity is not known. No much larger clone exists at a distance of one base, and base qualities are not known.

The clonotype comes from an adult woman who had mild COVID-19 (a few samples of this study predate the infection). The sample titles of this study are shuffled in the database, so cell type and time point are left out; the donor was told from shared clones. The rearrangement joined TRBV25-1 to TRBJ2-1; TRBD2 might be the D gene, on 5 matching bases. The sequenced material came from PBMCs or a T cell subset sorted from them (not recorded which). The nucleotides read TGTGCCAGCGACTACCAGAACAAGCAGTTCTTC. The resulting protein is CASDYQNKQFF. Extended through the reference TRBV25-1 and TRBJ2-1 proteins, this CDR3 yields the full variable domain: EADIYQTPRYLVIGTGKKITLECSQTMGHDKMYWYQQDPGMELHLIHYSYGVNSTEKGDLSSESTVSRIRTEHFPLTLESARPSHTSQYLCASDYQNKQFFGPGTRLTVL.